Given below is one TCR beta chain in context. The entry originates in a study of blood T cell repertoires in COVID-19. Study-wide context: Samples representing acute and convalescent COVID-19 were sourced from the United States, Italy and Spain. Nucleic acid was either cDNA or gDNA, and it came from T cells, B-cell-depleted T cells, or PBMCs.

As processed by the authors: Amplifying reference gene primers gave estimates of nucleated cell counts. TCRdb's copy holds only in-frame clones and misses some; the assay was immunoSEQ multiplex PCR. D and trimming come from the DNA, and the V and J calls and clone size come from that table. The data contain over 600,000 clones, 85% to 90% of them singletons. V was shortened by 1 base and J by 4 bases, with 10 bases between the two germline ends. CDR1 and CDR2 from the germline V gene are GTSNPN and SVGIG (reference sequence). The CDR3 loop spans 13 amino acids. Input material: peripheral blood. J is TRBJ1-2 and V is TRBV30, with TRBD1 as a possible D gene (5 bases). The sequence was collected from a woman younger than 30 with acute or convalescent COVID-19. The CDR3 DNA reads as TGTGCCTGGAGTGAACAGGTTGCCTATGGCTACACCTTC. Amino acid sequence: CAWSEQVAYGYTF.